The 3 T cell receptor beta chains below come from one sample, sequenced in a study of blood T cells in healthy people across ages. The second PCR ran 7 to 11 cycles with a sample-barcoded 5' primer and J-beta primers. Using its own MiXCR run on the 5' RACE reads, TCRdb lists one record per CDR3 protein. This repertoire shows hundreds of thousands of distinct CDR3 sequences, roughly 27% found once; its top ten account for 25% to 30%. The sample comprised blood. The receptors were gathered from a woman aged 65 to 85 in good health.

The rearrangement joins TRBV25-1 to TRBJ2-5; the D is unclear. The closer fit of TRBJ2-1 to the DNA end suggests the J call may be wrong. This CDR3 contains 13 residues. Germline V CDR1 and CDR2: MGHDK, SYGVNS. The CDR3 sequence: CASSDPGINEQFF. The DNA of the CDR3 is TGTGCCAGCAGTGATCCTGGGATCAATGAGCAGTTCTTC.

The chain employs TRBV20-1 and TRBJ2-5, with a tentative D call TRBD2 (6 bases). The CDR3 extends over 14 amino acids. The germline V and J ends were trimmed by 0 bases and 5 bases, with 13 bases remaining between them. Germline-derived CDR1 and CDR2 are DFQATT and SNEGSKA (reference sequence). CDR3 sequence: CSARDVTSWETQYF. The CDR3 DNA sequence: TGCAGTGCTAGAGATGTGACTAGTTGGGAGACCCAGTACTTC.

The sample holds a few counts of this clonotype. The V gene is TRBV7-3, the J gene TRBJ2-3, with 7 nucleotides matching TRBD2. Germline assignment: CDR1 SGHTA and CDR2 FQGTGA. CDR3 length: 15 amino acids. V dropped 1 base and J dropped 4; count of bases not matched to a gene: 5. The CDR3 here is CASSLMGGRPDTQYF. CDR3 in DNA: TGTGCCAGCAGCTTAATGGGCGGGAGACCAGATACGCAGTATTTT.